This entry lists 27 T cell receptor beta chains sequenced from one sample in a study of response to subunit inactivated influenza vaccine. Via MiXCR, TCRdb re-called the RT-PCR reads, giving one row per CDR3 protein. The table shows roughly 670,000 distinct CDR3 sequences, with 13% to 15% occurring only once. The specimen was PBMCs from blood, collected 14 to 15 days before vaccination. The source of these receptors is a man in his fifties or sixties who received an inactivated influenza vaccine.

This clonotype was counted many times. V is TRBV11-2 and J is TRBJ1-1; D unresolved. CDR1 is SGHAT and CDR2 is FQNNGV in the germline V gene. Trimming removed 3 bases from V and 8 bases from J, with 10 bases in between. CDR3 length equals 12 residues. The CDR3: CASSFARAEAFF. CDR3 in DNA: TGTGCCAGCAGCTTTGCCCGGGCCGAAGCTTTCTTT.

In regard to this clonotype: The DNA is left out, because the CDR3 cannot be placed on it with certainty; the CDR3 is given as TCRdb lists it. This chain uses TRBV28 with TRBJ1-5. A total of 17 residues make up the CDR3, ends included. The germline V gene encodes CDR1 MDHEN and CDR2 SYDVKM. The CDR3 is CASSTSGLGYSNQPQHF.

This clonotype occurred a few times. The rearrangement links TRBV12-3 or TRBV12-4 to TRBJ1-2, with D perhaps TRBD1 (5 bases). V lost 7 bases and J 5 bases, leaving 11 bases between the germline ends. This CDR3 spans 12 amino acids. The CDR3 protein is CASTRGGYGYTF. In DNA, the CDR3 is TGTGCCAGCACCCGTGGGGGGTATGGCTACACCTTC.

J is TRBJ2-5 and V is TRBV20-1, with D unresolved. Trimming removed 3 bases at V and 5 bases at J, with 13 bases between. There are 13 residues in the CDR3. Germline-derived CDR1 and CDR2 are DFQATT and SNEGSKA (reference sequence). The CDR3 loop reads CSARAPLWETQYF. CDR3 DNA: TGCAGTGCTAGGGCCCCTTTGTGGGAGACCCAGTACTTC.

This clonotype has just a few counts. The chain carries TRBV7-2 and TRBJ2-3; D remains ambiguous. The V and J ends lost 0 bases and 10 bases respectively, with 8 bases between them. The CDR3 covers 12 residues. Germline CDR1 reads SGHTA; CDR2 reads FQGNSA. The CDR3 is CASSLARGAQYF. The CDR3 DNA sequence: TGTGCCAGCAGCTTAGCTCGCGGTGCGCAGTATTTT.

This clonotype was observed many times. The J gene is TRBJ1-5, the V gene TRBV20-1; TRBD1 agrees at 10 bases. The CDR3 consists of 14 residues. With V trimmed by 6 bases and J by 6 bases, 8 bases remained unmatched. CDR1 and CDR2 from the germline V gene are DFQATT and SNEGSKA (reference sequence). The CDR3 protein is CSAKTTGGFQPQHF. The CDR3 DNA reads TGCAGTGCAAAAACGACAGGGGGCTTTCAGCCCCAGCATTTT.

V is TRBV5-1 and J is TRBJ2-6; D remains unclear. CDR1 is SGHRS, CDR2 YFSETQ, per germline. The CDR3 has 16 amino acids. V lost 1 base and J lost 8, with 16 bases in between. CDR3 residues: CASSLTGPLGTNVLTF. CDR3 coding DNA: TGCGCCAGCAGCTTGACGGGTCCCTTGGGGACCAACGTCCTGACTTTC.

The chain is built from TRBV7-6 and TRBJ2-3; D is unresolved. In germline, CDR1 is SGHVS, CDR2 FNYEAQ. V lost 1 base and J lost 2, with 7 bases in between. CDR3 size: 14 residues. The CDR3 bases are TGTGCCAGCAGCTTAGTTGGCCCCACAGATACGCAGTATTTT. This encodes CASSLVGPTDTQYF.

In this sample, this clonotype turned up a few times. This rearrangement joins TRBV6-1 to TRBJ2-6; D not certain. CDR3 size: 17 residues. CDR1 and CDR2 (germline): MNHNS, SASEGT. V lost 5 bases and J lost 2, with 16 bases in between. The CDR3 spells CASSPRVFPTGANVLTF. The CDR3 DNA reads TGTGCCAGCAGTCCCCGGGTGTTCCCTACTGGGGCCAACGTCCTGACTTTC.

The CDR3 nucleotides are TGTGCCAGCAGTTTTCGGGCCGTCGCGAAGACCCAGTACTTC. Amino acids: CASSFRAVAKTQYF. This chain uses TRBV28 with TRBJ2-5; unclear D gene. CDR1 MDHEN and CDR2 SYDVKM come from the germline V gene. V lost 3 bases to trimming and J lost 6 bases, with 14 bases between them. CDR3 length equals 14 residues. Looking up the rest from reference TRBV28 and TRBJ2-5 gives the full variable domain: DVKVTQSSRYLVKRTGEKVFLECVQDMDHENMFWYRQDPGLGLRLIYFSYDVKMKEKGDIPEGYSVSREKKERFSLILESASTNQTSMYLCASSFRAVAKTQYFGPGTRLLVL.

In regard to this clonotype: At one end, the junction sequence differs from germline, possibly due to a read error. V and J are TRBV5-5 and TRBJ2-7; possibly TRBD1 for D (6 bases). Germline CDR1 SGHKS, CDR2 YYEKEE (reference sequence). The CDR3 covers 14 residues. The CDR3 sequence is CASSAQTGPYEQYF. The CDR3 bases are TGCGCCAGCAGCGCCCAGACAGGACCCTACGAGCAGTACTTC.

This chain connects TRBV7-9 to TRBJ2-2; TRBD2 matches at 8 bases. Per germline, CDR1 SEHNR and CDR2 FQNEAQ (reference sequence). The junction had 8 bases not matched to a gene; V was cut back by 3 bases and J by 2 bases. The CDR3 is made up of 17 amino acids. CDR3 nucleotide sequence: TGTGCCAGCAGCTTTACGGGACTAGTTGACAACACCGGGGAGCTGTTTTTT. This codes for CASSFTGLVDNTGELFF.

This clonotype was seen a few times. The V gene is TRBV15, the J gene TRBJ2-4, with 7 bases that match TRBD2. Per the germline V gene, CDR1 is LNHNV and CDR2 is YYDKDF (reference sequence). The CDR3 is 16 residues long. The V segment lost 3 bases and the J segment 0 bases; nucleotides outside the gene matches: 5. The CDR3 DNA reads TGTGCCACCAGCAGGGGGGGGGGAAGAGCCAAAAACATTCAGTACTTC. This encodes CATSRGGGRAKNIQYF.

At least ten counts were recorded for this clonotype. The rearrangement uses TRBV2 and TRBJ2-1, with D hard to call. The germline V gene has CDR1 SNHLY and CDR2 FYNNEI. This CDR3 is built from 14 residues. Trimming removed 6 bases from V and 9 bases from J, with 18 bases in between. The CDR3 reads CASRSEGRWSEQFF. The CDR3, as DNA: TGTGCCAGCAGGTCCGAAGGTCGATGGAGTGAGCAGTTCTTC.

This clonotype was seen a few times. The chain uses TRBV6-1 and TRBJ2-5; the D gene is possibly TRBD1 (6 bases). This CDR3 has 14 amino acids. V was pared by 2 bases and J by 2 bases, with 9 bases between. The germline V gene has CDR1 MNHNS and CDR2 SASEGT. The CDR3 bases are TGTGCCAGCAGTGAAACGGGACATCAAGAGACCCAGTACTTC. Protein sequence: CASSETGHQETQYF.

The chain is built from TRBV6-1 and TRBJ2-7; D perhaps matches TRBD2 (6 bases). V dropped 5 bases and J dropped 3 bases, with 11 bases sitting between them. CDR1 and CDR2 from the germline V gene are MNHNS and SASEGT. The CDR3 runs to 13 residues. DNA of the CDR3: TGTGCCAGCAGTACGGTGGGGGGCTACGAGCAGTACTTC. It is translated as CASSTVGGYEQYF.

The J gene is TRBJ2-5, the V gene TRBV28; 11 bases agree with TRBD1. CDR1 and CDR2 from the germline V gene are MDHEN and SYDVKM. The CDR3 has 16 residues. V trimming: 5 bases; J trimming: 3 bases; junction bases outside the gene matches: 8. CDR3: CASSRTLGQGEETQYF. The CDR3 bases are TGTGCCAGCAGTCGCACCCTGGGACAGGGGGAAGAGACCCAGTACTTC.

This clonotype was observed a few times. This chain links TRBV4-2 with TRBJ2-1; the match to TRBD2 covers 7 bases. Germline V lookup: CDR1 LGHNA, CDR2 YNFKEQ. This CDR3 has 15 residues. J was trimmed by 8 bases and V by 7 bases; bases with no gene match: 14. The CDR3 region is CASTYTRDYRHEQFF. CDR3 nucleotides: TGTGCCAGCACCTACACACGGGACTACCGTCATGAGCAGTTCTTC.

This clonotype has only a few counts. J is TRBJ2-7 and V is TRBV4-1; D uncertain. CDR1 is MGHRA, CDR2 YSYEKL, per germline. Trimming took off 1 base at V and 3 bases at J, with 16 bases between the two ends. This CDR3 has 16 amino acids. CDR3 in amino acids: CASSQVRRLTYYEQYF. The CDR3 DNA follows: TGCGCCAGCAGCCAAGTAAGGAGACTTACATACTACGAGCAGTACTTC.

This clonotype has more than one count but fewer than ten. V and J are TRBV7-2 and TRBJ1-3; tentative D call: TRBD1 (6 bases). The germline gives CDR1 SGHTA, CDR2 FQGNSA. The CDR3 runs to 14 residues. V was shortened by 5 bases and J by 8 bases, with 16 bases between the two germline ends. Here the CDR3 reads CASSPTGIGYTIYF. CDR3 sequence (DNA): TGTGCCAGCAGCCCTACAGGGATCGGGTACACCATATATTTT.

The chain couples TRBV10-3 to TRBJ1-1, with a tentative D call TRBD1 (6 bases). V lost 5 bases and J 8 bases, leaving 18 bases between the germline ends. CDR3 length equals 14 residues. CDR1 and CDR2 (germline): ENHRY, SYGVKD. The CDR3 loop is CAISSGRGLEEAFF. The CDR3 coding sequence is TGTGCCATCAGTTCTGGCAGGGGACTTGAGGAAGCTTTCTTT.

This clonotype was observed a few times. This sequence joins TRBV5-1 and TRBJ2-1; TRBD1 aligns across 9 bases. CDR1 is SGHRS and CDR2 is YFSETQ in the germline V gene. The CDR3 sequence is 15 residues long. V lost 2 bases to trimming and J lost 6 bases; unmatched junction nucleotides: 6. The CDR3, as DNA: TGCGCCAGCAGCTTCGGGACAGGGTTTCCCAATGAGCAGTTCTTC. Its translation: CASSFGTGFPNEQFF.

This clonotype has only a few counts. This chain uses TRBV5-1 with TRBJ2-7; weak D call: TRBD1 (5 bases). The germline V gene encodes CDR1 SGHRS and CDR2 YFSETQ. The CDR3 runs to 12 residues. Trimming cost V 1 base and J 7 bases, with 9 bases left between them. CDR3 protein: CASSLLGREQYF. The CDR3 nucleotides read TGCGCCAGCAGCTTGCTGGGGCGGGAGCAGTACTTC.

This clonotype was seen more than once but under ten times. The chain combines TRBV20-1 with TRBJ2-3, with D perhaps given as TRBD1 or TRBD2 (5 bases each). CDR1 DFQATT and CDR2 SNEGSKA come from the germline V gene (reference sequence). The CDR3 length is 15 residues. Trimming cost V 6 bases and J 2 bases, with 18 bases left between them. This chain's CDR3 is CSASPAVGDTDTQYF. In nucleotides, the CDR3 is TGCAGTGCCTCTCCCGCTGTGGGGGACACAGATACGCAGTATTTT.

A few counts support this clonotype. The chain uses TRBV28 and TRBJ2-3; D gene ambiguous. CDR3 length: 14 amino acids. V was shortened by 6 bases and J by 1 base, with 11 bases between the two germline ends. Germline CDR1 is MDHEN and CDR2 is SYDVKM. The CDR3 here is CASRSPGGTDTQYF. In nucleotides, the CDR3 is TGTGCCAGCAGGTCGCCAGGAGGCACAGATACGCAGTATTTT.

V usage is TRBV28 and J usage is TRBJ2-1; TRBD2 matches 14 bases. Germline V gene sequence: CDR1 MDHEN, CDR2 SYDVKM. Trimming cost V 6 bases and J 4 bases; bases outside gene matches: 14. The CDR3 is 19 amino acids. CDR3 protein: CASSRPPGLAGARYNEQFF. CDR3 DNA sequence: TGTGCCAGCAGCCGCCCCCCGGGACTAGCGGGAGCCCGATACAATGAGCAGTTCTTC.

This clonotype was seen a handful of times. This rearrangement joins TRBV7-2 to TRBJ2-5; a weak D match, TRBD2 (5 bases). Germline CDR1 reads SGHTA; CDR2 reads FQGNSA. There are 16 residues in the CDR3. With 1 base removed from V and 7 bases from J, the gap between germline ends came to 19 bases. In DNA form, the CDR3 reads TGTGCCAGCAGCTTAGAGTCTATCCGGGATAGGACGACCCAGTACTTC. Protein product: CASSLESIRDRTTQYF.